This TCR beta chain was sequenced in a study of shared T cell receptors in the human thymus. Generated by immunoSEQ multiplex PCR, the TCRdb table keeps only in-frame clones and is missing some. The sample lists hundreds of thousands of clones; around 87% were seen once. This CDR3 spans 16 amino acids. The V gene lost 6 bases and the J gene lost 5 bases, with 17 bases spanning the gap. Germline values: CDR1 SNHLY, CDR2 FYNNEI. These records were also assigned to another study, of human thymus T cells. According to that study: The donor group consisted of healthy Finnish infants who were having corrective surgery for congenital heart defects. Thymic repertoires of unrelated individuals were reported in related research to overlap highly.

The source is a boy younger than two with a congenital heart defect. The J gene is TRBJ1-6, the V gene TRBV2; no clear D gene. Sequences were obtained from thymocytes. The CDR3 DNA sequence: TGTGCCAGCAGGGCAAAAGTGGTCCGCAATAATTCACCCCTCCACTTT. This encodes CASRAKVVRNNSPLHF.